The subject of this entry is one TCR beta chain. The data were taken from a study of blood T cell repertoires in COVID-19. Study information: The samples span acute and convalescent COVID-19 from the United States, Italy and Spain.

Germline CDR1 and CDR2: SNHLY and FYNNEI. Trimming stripped 5 bases from V and 5 bases from J, with 9 bases between. This CDR3 is built from 13 residues. Assay used: immunoSEQ multiplex PCR; TCRdb lists only in-frame clones, some missing. Among a few hundred thousand clones listed, over 80% were seen once. Sequencing was performed on peripheral blood. This sequence joins TRBV2 and TRBJ2-2, with no clear D. This TCR was sampled from a man aged 55 to 70 who had recovered from COVID-19. The CDR3 spells CASSIVQTGELFF. For the CDR3, the DNA is TGTGCCAGCAGTATCGTCCAGACCGGGGAGCTGTTTTTT.